This entry features one T cell receptor beta chain sequence. The antigen is undetermined. This entry is derived from a study of cytomegalovirus exposure and HLA in healthy donors. The germline V and J ends were trimmed by 1 base and 3 bases, with 11 bases remaining between them. Looked up from germline, CDR1 is MGHDK and CDR2 is SYGVNS. This CDR3 comprises 15 residues. The PCR ran on 60 Vbeta and 13 Jbeta primers. The table came from immunoSEQ multiplex PCR; TCRdb's copy has only in-frame clones and leaves some out. The repertoire holds 150,000 to 200,000 clones, with roughly 73% as singletons. Notes on the study in general: Some 16,000 TCR beta sequences were associated with HLA alleles at 0.05 false discovery rate in a later analysis. Earlier findings revealed that most TCR beta V segments proved productive either about 90% or about 30% of the time. In a later analysis, a genetic analysis reported fewer productive-TCR N-insertions in an Asian-associated ancestry cluster than the cohort average.

The sequenced sample consisted of PBMCs. The rearrangement joins TRBV25-1 to TRBJ2-3, with D perhaps TRBD2 (5 bases). The sequence came from a middle-aged woman in good health and CMV-seropositive. The CDR3 DNA sequence: TGTGCCAGCAGTGAATCCACGGGGTTGACAGATACGCAGTATTTT. As protein: CASSESTGLTDTQYF.